Below are 14 T cell receptor beta chains sequenced from a single sample in a study of glioma-infiltrating T cells after dendritic cell vaccination listed by TCRdb under 2016. The library relied on the immunoSEQ multiplex PCR assay. Drawn from immuneACCESS, this table holds only the in-frame rearrangements with V and J called that TCRdb kept. Clones are partly lost; checked studies trace under half to an unresolved V gene and leave the rest unexplained. The sample profile shows 100,000 or so clones; approximately 80% of them were found once. 5% to 7% of the sample is in the top ten clones. Explained via the paper, the time point label denotes: after dendritic cell vaccination, including at tumor progression/relapse. The sample here was blood, taken after dendritic cell vaccination. The receptor source for this set is a human donor with glioblastoma.

The V gene is TRBV4-1, the J gene TRBJ1-5, with 7 bases lining up with TRBD1. The CDR3 loop spans 17 amino acids. Germline trimming cut 0 bases from V and 6 bases from J; bases unmatched to any gene: 11. Looked up from germline, CDR1 is MGHRA and CDR2 is YSYEKL. CDR3 loop: CASSQDLTGLSSQPQHF. The CDR3 nucleotides read TGCGCCAGCAGCCAAGATTTGACAGGGCTGAGTAGTCAGCCCCAGCATTTT.

V is TRBV30 and J is TRBJ1-5, with a tentative D call TRBD1 (5 bases). Germline CDR1 reads GTSNPN; CDR2 reads SVGIG (reference sequence). CDR3 size: 14 residues. Between the trimmed V and J ends, which lost 1 base and 6 bases, there was a span of 13 bases. The CDR3 loop reads CAWSGRQGGQPQHF. The CDR3 bases are TGTGCCTGGAGTGGCCGGCAGGGCGGTCAGCCCCAGCATTTT. The whole variable domain, filled in from reference TRBV30 and TRBJ1-5, reads SQTIHQWPATLVQPVGSPLSLECTVEGTSNPNLYWYRQAAGRGLQLLFYSVGIGQISSEVPQNLSASRPQDRQFILSSKKLLLSDSGFYLCAWSGRQGGQPQHFGDGTRLSIL.

The chain has TRBV7-8 and TRBJ2-3; 12 nucleotides agree with TRBD2. V lost 4 bases and J lost 8; bases outside the gene matches: 19. CDR1 SGHVS and CDR2 FQNEAQ come from the germline V gene. This CDR3 region has 19 residues. This CDR3 reads CASSSGLAGPKALYRTQYF. The CDR3 DNA is TGTGCCAGCAGCTCCGGACTAGCGGGACCAAAGGCCCTCTACCGTACGCAGTATTTT.

This chain links TRBV19 with TRBJ2-1; TRBD2 might be the D (8 bases). The CDR3 covers 16 residues. The V end was cut by 7 bases, the J end by 7 bases, with 23 bases between. The germline V gene encodes CDR1 LNHDA and CDR2 SQIVND (reference sequence). The DNA for the CDR3 is TGTGCCAGTACCCTTAGCGGGACAGACCCGGCTAATGAGCAGTTCTTC. The encoded protein is CASTLSGTDPANEQFF.

CDR3 nucleotides: TGTGCCAGCAGCCTAGACCCCGGGACACTTAACACTGAAGCTTTCTTT. Translation: CASSLDPGTLNTEAFF. The chain uses TRBV28 and TRBJ1-1; possibly TRBD1 for D (6 bases). Germline assignment: CDR1 MDHEN and CDR2 SYDVKM. V lost 6 bases and J 2 bases, leaving 19 bases between the germline ends. The CDR3 is 16 amino acids.

The rearrangement links TRBV5-1 to TRBJ1-4; the match to TRBD1 covers 10 bases. Trimming took 5 bases from V and 2 from J; bases not matched to a gene: 9. This CDR3 is 17 amino acids long. Germline assignment: CDR1 SGHRS and CDR2 YFSETQ. The CDR3 loop is CASSAGTGVLTNEKLFF. CDR3 DNA: TGCGCCAGCAGTGCAGGGACAGGGGTTTTGACTAATGAAAAACTGTTTTTT.

V gene TRBV7-8 combines with J gene TRBJ2-5; tentatively, D is TRBD1 (6 bases). This CDR3 is built from 15 residues. Between the trimmed V and J ends, which lost 5 bases and 4 bases, there was a span of 17 bases. The germline V gene has CDR1 SGHVS and CDR2 FQNEAQ. CDR3 sequence reads: CASSTEQGWSETQYF. The CDR3 bases are TGTGCCAGCAGCACGGAACAGGGTTGGTCAGAGACCCAGTACTTC.

The chain joins TRBV5-1 to TRBJ2-1, with a possible D match to TRBD1 (5 bases). Trimming stripped 0 bases from V and 9 bases from J, with 16 bases between. The germline gives CDR1 SGHRS, CDR2 YFSETQ. The CDR3 has 15 amino acids. Here the CDR3 DNA reads TGCGCCAGCAGCTTGGCCCCCCCCGCTAGGGGTGAGCAGTTCTTC. Protein product: CASSLAPPARGEQFF.

This clone has just a few counts. The CDR3 spells CASSPRGPGNEQFF. The CDR3 nucleotides are TGTGCCAGCTCACCACGGGGCCCTGGAAATGAGCAGTTCTTC. The chain carries TRBV18 and TRBJ2-1; D possibly corresponds to TRBD1 (5 bases). Germline V gene data show CDR1 as KGHSH and CDR2 as LQKENI. This CDR3 spans 14 amino acids. V lost 1 base and J lost 7, with 11 bases in between.

This clone was observed a single time. The V and J genes are TRBV10-2 and TRBJ1-2; TRBD1 might be the D (6 bases). Trimming left V 3 bases short and J 4 bases short, with 15 bases between. The CDR3 spans 15 residues. The V gene's germline CDR1 is WSHSY and CDR2 SAAADI. The CDR3 region has the DNA TGCGCCAGCAGTGAAGGACAGCTAAAATTCTATGGCTACACCTTC. It translates to CASSEGQLKFYGYTF.

This clone came up once. The V and J genes are TRBV6-1 and TRBJ1-1, with D uncertain. Trimming shortened V by 2 bases and J by 10 bases, and 14 bases separated the two germline ends. The CDR3 runs to 13 residues. Germline assignment: CDR1 MNHNS and CDR2 SASEGT. The CDR3 DNA sequence: TGTGCCAGCAGTGAAAGTAGCGAACGAGGAGCTTTCTTT. Translated: CASSESSERGAFF.

This clone has only a few counts. This chain joins TRBV2 and TRBJ2-7, with 7 nucleotides matching TRBD1. The CDR3 runs to 12 residues. V lost 11 bases, J lost 6 bases, and 10 bases stayed unmatched. The V gene's germline CDR1 is SNHLY and CDR2 FYNNEI. This chain's CDR3 is CARSRTGGEQYF. DNA for the CDR3: TGTGCCCGCTCACGGACAGGCGGCGAGCAGTACTTC.

This clone turned up a few times. One junction end does not reproduce the germline sequence, and a read error may be involved. This sequence joins TRBV4-1 and TRBJ2-7; 9 nucleotides line up with TRBD2. This CDR3 region has 15 residues. CDR1 and CDR2 from the germline V gene are MGHRA and YSYEKL. CDR3 amino acids: CASRIRLAEGYEQYF. The CDR3 DNA reads as TGTGCCAGCAGGATACGACTAGCGGAGGGCTACGAGCAGTACTTC.

This chain connects TRBV30 to TRBJ2-7; D remains ambiguous. The V and J ends lost 4 bases and 3 bases respectively, with 25 bases between them. From germline, CDR1 is GTSNPN and CDR2 SVGIG (reference sequence). The CDR3 runs 17 residues. The CDR3 loop is CAWKSRSPAQNLYEQYF. As DNA, the CDR3 is TGTGCCTGGAAATCGAGGTCCCCGGCGCAGAATCTCTACGAGCAGTACTTC. Full variable domain (missing parts from reference TRBV30 and TRBJ2-7): SQTIHQWPATLVQPVGSPLSLECTVEGTSNPNLYWYRQAAGRGLQLLFYSVGIGQISSEVPQNLSASRPQDRQFILSSKKLLLSDSGFYLCAWKSRSPAQNLYEQYFGPGTRLTVT.